This TCR beta chain was profiled in a study of T cells in Graves' hyperthyroidism and ophthalmopathy (dated by TCRdb to between 2019 and 2020). Turning to the overall study: Peripheral blood samples were taken at initial diagnosis, before any treatment was given. To identify distinguishing TCR V-J signatures, a discovery cohort of 90 to 100 patients was used, comprising fewer than 45 with Graves' ophthalmopathy and about 59 with stable Graves' hyperthyroidism. Prospective prediction of ophthalmopathy was tested in an independent validation cohort of under 20 hyperthyroidism patients and around 16 patients who later progressed to ophthalmopathy. For training and testing, the 80 to 100 patients in the discovery cohort were randomly divided in a 7:3 ratio. The study also compared thyroid tissue and blood T-cell repertoires from five or six Graves' hyperthyroidism patients. Once sampling was done, hyperthyroidism patients were given methimazole at a starting dose of 30 mg daily, whereas ophthalmopathy patients were given high-dose intravenous methylprednisolone. The paper reports TCR Vbeta CDR3 sequencing of more than 120 peripheral blood samples: over 40 ophthalmopathy, fewer than 85 hyperthyroidism and some 17 progressor patients.

The TCR beta CDR3 regions were amplified from RNA transcripts. The TCR CDR3 was subjected to a first round of RT-PCR using the HTBI primer set and the Qiagen OneStep RT-PCR kit. A second multiplex PCR round built the libraries, followed by size selection and purification. Paired-end sequencing of the libraries was performed with 100 bp reads on an Illumina HiSeq2000. From the authors' description of their analysis: SOAPnuke was used to process the raw data, throwing out any read that contained adapters or uncalled bases, had a mean Phred below 15, or lacked an exact constant-primer or identifier match. High-quality paired reads were merged using COPE v1.2.5, and each unique nucleotide sequence was defined as a clonotype. MiTCR v1.1 was used to align clonotypes to the IMGT TRBV, TRBD and TRBJ reference segments. Analysis was restricted to V-J combinations with a frequency above 0.0001, which covered just over 98% of repertoires. The TCS score was defined as the ratio of F50 (clonal expansion) to E x V (chaos), calculated using BLOSUM62-based TCRdist between CDR3 peptides within each V-J. Welch's t-statistics and random forest reduced 500 to 650 V-J features to roughly 13, which were used in a naive Bayes classifier (R e1071). TCRdb reprocessed the public reads (quality trimming at Q25 with fastp, clone calling with MiXCR) and kept in-frame beta chains. Records with the same CDR3 protein are collapsed into one entry carrying the most frequent genes and DNA. TCRdb assigned the V and J calls; the authors' analysis was not used. Across this sample there are fewer than 650,000 distinct CDR3 sequences, with around 13% seen only once. About 15% of the sample belongs to the ten largest clones.

This clonotype has a count of ten or more. Its antigen target is currently unknown. No much larger clone is present one base from it, and per-base qualities are unavailable. Stable Graves' hyperthyroidism was defined as the absence of progression to ophthalmopathy over 18 months of follow-up. Hyperthyroidism patients were newly diagnosed, with disease duration under 2 months, and aged 18 to 65 years. Exclusion was applied to patients with uncontrolled infections, other autoimmune diseases, pregnancy or lactation. Diagnoses were based on clinical symptoms, serum thyroxine and TRAb, thyroid ultrasound and orbital computed tomography. PBMCs were isolated from 7.5 to 10 ml of fresh peripheral blood by Ficoll-Paque density gradient centrifugation. Total RNA was extracted using Trizol reagent, and RNA quality was assessed on an Agilent 2100 Bioanalyzer. The CDR3 numbers 15 residues from cysteine through phenylalanine. The entry retains the CDR3 DNA only, 45 bases that are in frame from base 1. V sheds 5 bases and J sheds 3 bases, leaving 16 bases between their ends. From the germline V gene (reference sequence), CDR1 is SGHAT and CDR2 is FQDESV.

Points the paper makes about the study in general: In cross-validation, a model built on a 13 V-J signature told ophthalmopathy apart from stable hyperthyroidism with under 90% sensitivity and about 81% specificity, and in testing the same model reached 80%/75%. In validation, the model predicted progression to ophthalmopathy a median of approximately 6.6 months before onset, with over 60% sensitivity and 72.22% specificity. No statistical method was used to set the sample size in advance, and investigators knew the group allocation. Most expanded thyroid clonotypes (frequency above 0.001) were also found in blood, which suggests that blood repertoires may mirror thyroid immune responses.

The chain couples TRBV11-1 to TRBJ1-2; the D gene is perhaps TRBD1, from 5 matching bases. This clonotype originated in a woman in her thirties or forties with Graves' hyperthyroidism. Sequenced material: blood. Here the CDR3 is given as CASSTAGTGHYGYTF. The sequenced DNA is TGTGCCAGCAGCACCGCCGGGACGGGGCACTATGGCTACACCTTC. The full variable domain, with segments outside the CDR3 supplied by the reference TRBV11-1 and TRBJ1-2 proteins, appears as EAEVAQSPRYKITEKSQAVAFWCDPISGHATLYWYRQILGQGPELLVQFQDESVVDDSQLPKDRFSAERLKGVDSTLKIQPAELGDSAMYLCASSTAGTGHYGYTFGSGTRLTVV.